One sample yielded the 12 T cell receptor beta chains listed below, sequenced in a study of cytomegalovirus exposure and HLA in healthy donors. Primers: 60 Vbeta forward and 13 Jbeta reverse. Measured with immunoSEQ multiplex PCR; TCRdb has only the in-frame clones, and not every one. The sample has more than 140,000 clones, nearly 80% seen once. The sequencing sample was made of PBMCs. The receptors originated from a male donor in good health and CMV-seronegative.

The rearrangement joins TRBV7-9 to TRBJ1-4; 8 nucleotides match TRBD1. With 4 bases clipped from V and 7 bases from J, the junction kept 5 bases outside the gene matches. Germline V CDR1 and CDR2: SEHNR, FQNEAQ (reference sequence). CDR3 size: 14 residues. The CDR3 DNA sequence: TGTGCCAGCAGCTGGCAGGGGGCTGGTGAAAAACTGTTTTTT. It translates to CASSWQGAGEKLFF. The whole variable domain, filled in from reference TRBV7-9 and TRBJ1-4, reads DTGVSQNPRHKITKRGQNVTFRCDPISEHNRLYWYRQTLGQGPEFLTYFQNEAQLEKSRLLSDRFSAERPKGSFSTLEIQRTEQGDSAMYLCASSWQGAGEKLFFGSGTQLSVL.

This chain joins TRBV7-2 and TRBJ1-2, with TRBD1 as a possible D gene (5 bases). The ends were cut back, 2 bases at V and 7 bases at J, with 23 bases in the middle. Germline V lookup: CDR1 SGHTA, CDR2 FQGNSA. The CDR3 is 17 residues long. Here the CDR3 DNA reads TGTGCCAGCAGCTTAAGTAGTTCGGGGGGGTTGGGAGGTGGCTACACCTTC. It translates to CASSLSSSGGLGGGYTF.

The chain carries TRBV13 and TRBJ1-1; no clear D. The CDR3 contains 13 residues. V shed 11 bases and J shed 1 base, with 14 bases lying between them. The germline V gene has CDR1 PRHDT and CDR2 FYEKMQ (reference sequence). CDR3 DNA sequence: TGTGCCCAGACGGGTCTGAGGAACACTGAAGCTTTCTTT. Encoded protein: CAQTGLRNTEAFF.

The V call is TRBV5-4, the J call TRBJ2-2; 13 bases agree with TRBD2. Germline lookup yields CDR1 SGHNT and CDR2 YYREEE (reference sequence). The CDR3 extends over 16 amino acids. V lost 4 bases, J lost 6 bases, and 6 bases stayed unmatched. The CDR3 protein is CASSRTSGSTAGELFF. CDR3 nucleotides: TGTGCCAGCAGCCGGACTAGCGGGAGCACGGCCGGGGAGCTGTTTTTT.

The CDR3 sequence: CASSQDGGDYQPQHF. DNA of the CDR3: TGCGCCAGCAGCCAAGATGGCGGGGACTATCAGCCCCAGCATTTT. This rearrangement joins TRBV4-1 to TRBJ1-5; a weak D match, TRBD1 (5 bases). CDR1 and CDR2 from the germline V gene are MGHRA and YSYEKL. Deletions cut 0 bases from V and 5 bases from J, with 11 bases between. This CDR3 region has 15 residues.

CDR3 DNA sequence: TGTGCCAGCAGCCCACGGGCGGGGGTTGAGGATACGCAGTATTTT. Its protein product is CASSPRAGVEDTQYF. The chain uses TRBV7-2 and TRBJ2-3; 7 bases are shared with TRBD2. CDR3 size: 15 residues. The V and J ends lost 5 bases and 6 bases, in that order; junction bases with no gene match: 11. Looked up from germline, CDR1 is SGHTA and CDR2 is FQGNSA.

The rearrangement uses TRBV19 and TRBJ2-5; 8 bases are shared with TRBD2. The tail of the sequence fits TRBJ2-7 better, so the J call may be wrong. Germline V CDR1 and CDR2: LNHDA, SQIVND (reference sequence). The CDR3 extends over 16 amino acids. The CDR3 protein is CASSIDPGGSSYEQYF. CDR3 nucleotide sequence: TGTGCCAGTAGTATAGATCCGGGAGGGTCCTCCTACGAGCAGTACTTC.

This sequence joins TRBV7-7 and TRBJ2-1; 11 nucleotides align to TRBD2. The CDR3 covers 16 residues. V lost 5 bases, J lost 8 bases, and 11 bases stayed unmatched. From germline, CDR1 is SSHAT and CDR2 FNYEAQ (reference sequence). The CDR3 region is CASSMTSGAVHDEQFF. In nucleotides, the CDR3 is TGTGCCAGCAGCATGACTAGCGGGGCTGTACATGATGAGCAGTTCTTC.

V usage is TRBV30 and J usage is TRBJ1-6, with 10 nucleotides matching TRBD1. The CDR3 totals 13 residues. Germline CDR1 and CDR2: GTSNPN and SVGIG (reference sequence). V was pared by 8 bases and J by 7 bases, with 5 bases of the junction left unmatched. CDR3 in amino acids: CAGTGEYNSPLHF. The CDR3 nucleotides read TGTGCCGGGACAGGGGAGTACAATTCACCCCTCCACTTT.

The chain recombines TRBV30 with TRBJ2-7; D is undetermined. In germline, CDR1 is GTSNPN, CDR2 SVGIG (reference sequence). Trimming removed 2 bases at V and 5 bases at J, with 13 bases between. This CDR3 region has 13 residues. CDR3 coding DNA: TGTGCCTGGAGTCCCGGTATCCCCAACGAGCAGTACTTC. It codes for CAWSPGIPNEQYF. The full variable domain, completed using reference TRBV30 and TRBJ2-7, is SQTIHQWPATLVQPVGSPLSLECTVEGTSNPNLYWYRQAAGRGLQLLFYSVGIGQISSEVPQNLSASRPQDRQFILSSKKLLLSDSGFYLCAWSPGIPNEQYFGPGTRLTVT.

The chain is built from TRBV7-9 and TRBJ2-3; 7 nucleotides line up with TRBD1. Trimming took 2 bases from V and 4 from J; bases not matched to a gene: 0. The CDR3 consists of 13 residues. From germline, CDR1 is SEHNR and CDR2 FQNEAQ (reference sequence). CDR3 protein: CASSLRGPDTQYF. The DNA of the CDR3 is TGTGCCAGCAGCTTAAGGGGGCCAGATACGCAGTATTTT.

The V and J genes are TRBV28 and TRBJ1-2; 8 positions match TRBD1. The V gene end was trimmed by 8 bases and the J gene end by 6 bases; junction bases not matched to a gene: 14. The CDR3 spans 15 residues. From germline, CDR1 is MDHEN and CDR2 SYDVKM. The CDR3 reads CASGSDQGASNGYTF. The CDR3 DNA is TGTGCCAGCGGGTCCGATCAGGGGGCATCCAATGGCTACACCTTC.